The clone carrying this TCR beta chain was seen repeatedly, ten times or more. V lost 3 bases and J lost 5; bases outside the gene matches: 5. Per germline, CDR1 SGHKS and CDR2 YYEKEE (reference sequence). This CDR3 is 14 amino acids long. Exclusion followed for patients with uncontrolled infection, other autoimmune disease, pregnancy or lactation. The data belong to a study of T cells in Graves' hyperthyroidism and ophthalmopathy. Researchers amplified the TCR beta CDR3 regions from RNA transcripts. With the HTBI primer set, the TCR CDR3 went through a first round of RT-PCR. Via MiXCR, TCRdb re-called the multiplex PCR reads, giving one row per CDR3 protein. The table records over 350,000 distinct CDR3 sequences, over 12% of them present only once.

The chain uses TRBV5-5 and TRBJ2-5, with 9 bases matching TRBD1. The sample consisted of blood. The receptor comes from a man aged 18-30 years with Graves' ophthalmopathy. The CDR3 nucleotides read TGTGCCAGCAGCTGGGACAGGGCCAGGGAGACCCAGTACTTC. It specifies CASSWDRARETQYF.